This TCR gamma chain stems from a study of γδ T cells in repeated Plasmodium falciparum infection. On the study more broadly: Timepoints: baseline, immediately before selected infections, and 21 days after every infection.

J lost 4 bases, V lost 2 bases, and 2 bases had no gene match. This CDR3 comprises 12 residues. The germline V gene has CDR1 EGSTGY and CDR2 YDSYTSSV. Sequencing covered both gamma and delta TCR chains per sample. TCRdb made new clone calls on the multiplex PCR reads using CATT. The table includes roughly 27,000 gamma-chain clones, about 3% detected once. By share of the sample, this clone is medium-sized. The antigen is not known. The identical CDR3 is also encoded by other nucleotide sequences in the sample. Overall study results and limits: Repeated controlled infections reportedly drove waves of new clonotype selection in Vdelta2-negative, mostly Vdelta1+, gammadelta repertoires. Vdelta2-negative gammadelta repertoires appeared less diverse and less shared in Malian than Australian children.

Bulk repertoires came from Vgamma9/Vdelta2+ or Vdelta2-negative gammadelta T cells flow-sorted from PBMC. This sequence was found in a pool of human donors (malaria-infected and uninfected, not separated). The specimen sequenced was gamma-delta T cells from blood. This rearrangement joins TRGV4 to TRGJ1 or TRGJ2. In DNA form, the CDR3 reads TGTGCCACCTGGGATGTATATTATAAGAAACTCTTT. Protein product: CATWDVYYKKLF.